This entry lists 8 T cell receptor beta chains sequenced from one sample in a study of T-cell reconstitution after alpha-beta-depleted transplantation in children. A TCRbeta library incorporating unique molecular identifiers was prepared. TCRdb redid the calling of the PCR reads with MiXCR, one entry per CDR3 protein. This sample has about 460,000 distinct CDR3 sequences; 10% occur once, and the top ten carry 2% to 2.5%. The sample consisted of PBMCs, taken before TCRalphabeta/CD19-depleted stem cell transplant. Receptors were obtained from a child younger than 10 with inherited bone marrow failure, due to receive a stem cell transplant.

About this clonotype: With a much larger clone just one base away, this may be a read error. The V and J genes are TRBV10-3 and TRBJ2-5, with 7 bases aligning to TRBD1. The V gene end was trimmed by 3 bases and the J gene end by 2 bases; junction bases not matched to a gene: 6. Per germline, CDR1 ENHRY and CDR2 SYGVKD. The CDR3 has 15 amino acids. The CDR3 here is CAISDTGEKQETQYF. Here the CDR3 DNA reads TGTGCCATCAGTGACACAGGGGAGAAGCAAGAGACCCAGTACTTC.

Many counts were recorded for this clonotype. The J gene is TRBJ1-1, the V gene TRBV20-1; 8 bases line up with TRBD1. Germline V gene lookup returns CDR1 DFQATT and CDR2 SNEGSKA (reference sequence). The CDR3 covers 14 residues. V lost 0 bases, J lost 4 bases, and 4 bases stayed unmatched. As DNA, the CDR3 is TGCAGTGCTAGAGACAACAGGGGGACCACTGAAGCTTTCTTT. As protein: CSARDNRGTTEAFF.

This clonotype was recorded many times. The chain carries TRBV7-2 and TRBJ2-7; 7 nucleotides agree with TRBD1. Germline V CDR1 and CDR2: SGHTA, FQGNSA. This CDR3 has 13 residues. V lost 5 bases, J lost 4 bases, and 5 bases stayed unmatched. CDR3 nucleotides: TGTGCCAGCAGCGCCAACAGGGGATACGAGCAGTACTTC. It codes for CASSANRGYEQYF.

The chain links TRBV20-1 to TRBJ2-2; 16 nucleotides line up with TRBD2. CDR1 and CDR2 from the germline V gene are DFQATT and SNEGSKA (reference sequence). J gave up 3 bases and V 0 bases, and 7 bases lay outside the gene matches. This CDR3 contains 19 residues. The CDR3 is CSARDPGLAGGAYTGELFF. CDR3 DNA: TGCAGTGCTAGAGACCCGGGACTAGCGGGAGGGGCTTACACCGGGGAGCTGTTTTTT.

This clonotype has a handful of counts. The chain couples TRBV7-6 to TRBJ2-1, with 7 bases aligning to TRBD2. V shed 3 bases and J 8 bases; nucleotides not matched to a gene: 7. The CDR3 loop spans 14 amino acids. The V gene's germline CDR1 is SGHVS and CDR2 FNYEAQ. The CDR3 spells CASSFRLAWDEQFF. The CDR3 bases are TGTGCCAGCAGCTTCCGACTAGCTTGGGATGAGCAGTTCTTC.

The V call is TRBV10-3, the J call TRBJ2-2; TRBD2 aligns across 7 bases. The CDR3 runs 14 residues. With 7 bases clipped from V and 1 base from J, the junction kept 3 bases outside the gene matches. CDR1 is ENHRY and CDR2 is SYGVKD in the germline V gene. CDR3 coding DNA: TGTGCCATCATGGCGGGGGAGAACACCGGGGAGCTGTTTTTT. Translated, it gives CAIMAGENTGELFF.

This chain links TRBV5-4 with TRBJ2-3; TRBD2 might be the D (6 bases). This CDR3 contains 14 residues. V was trimmed by 0 bases and J by 4 bases, leaving 9 bases between them. Per germline, CDR1 SGHNT and CDR2 YYREEE (reference sequence). The CDR3 DNA reads as TGTGCCAGCAGCTTGGGGAGGGTCTCAGATACGCAGTATTTT. It translates to CASSLGRVSDTQYF.

V and J are TRBV6-2 or TRBV6-3 and TRBJ1-2, with a weak D call TRBD1 (5 bases). Germline CDR1 reads MNHEY; CDR2 reads SVGEGT. CDR3 size: 15 residues. With 6 bases removed from V and 3 bases from J, the gap between germline ends came to 17 bases. In nucleotides, the CDR3 is TGTGCCAGCAGGAGGGCCGGGGGACTCTACTATGGCTACACCTTC. Its translation: CASRRAGGLYYGYTF.